This T cell receptor beta chain was found in a study of CXCR3-negative and CXCR3-positive naive CD8 T cells. On the study more broadly: With about 1.5 +/- 0.3 million reads per library, the TRB reads numbered about 135 million in total. Regarding the study as a whole: Naive cells with CXCR3 showed TRB CDR3s that were more hydrophobic than those in CXCR3-negative naive cells.

With respect to this clonotype: Its matching antigen is unknown.

Under 350,000 cells per CD8+ T cell subset were flow-sorted in triplicate. The CDR3 covers 16 residues. Germline V lookup: CDR1 SGHVS, CDR2 FNYEAQ. TRB cDNA was prepared as libraries by UMI-labeled 5' RACE. Reanalyzing the 5' RACE reads, TCRdb keeps one entry per CDR3 protein, without DNA. This sample carries tens of thousands of distinct CDR3 sequences, with 4.8% going to the ten biggest clones. The chain links TRBV7-6 to TRBJ2-1; absent DNA, TCRdb's TRBD1 call cannot be checked. This receptor was obtained from a human donor in good health. Some clones in this sample may be carry-over from other donors' samples. Sample: naive CXCR3+ CD8+ T cells from blood. Subset denoted: CD45RO-CCR7+CD27+CD95- naive CD8+ T cells expressing CXCR3 (TNR3+). CDR3 amino acids: CASSSAPGFSYNEQFF.